This T cell receptor (beta chain) was captured by sequencing in a study of CD8+CD57+ T cells in acquired aplastic anemia. The study, taken as a whole, reports: Researchers reported that CD8+ Simpson's diversity was not significantly different in patients versus controls. Comparison of patients with controls identified twenty-nine shared CD8+ CDR3 sequences.

On this clonotype itself: Its antigen is unidentified.

It was genomic DNA that served as the template for profiling TCR beta VDJ and CDR3. TCRdb processed the reads anew with MiXCR; each CDR3 protein has one entry. There are fewer than 250,000 distinct CDR3 sequences in the sample; about half occur only once, and more than 15% lies in the top ten. Germline V gives CDR1 MNHNS, CDR2 SASEGT. V was trimmed by 0 bases and J by 0 bases, leaving 9 bases between them. The CDR3 is 16 amino acids. The clonotype comes from a human donor in good health, serving as a control. The chain links TRBV6-1 to TRBJ1-3; D is uncertain. The source material was sorted CD4+, CD8+, or CD8+CD57+ T cells (not recorded which) from PBMCs. The chain's CDR3 is CASSEAWVSSGNTIYF. CDR3 nucleotide sequence: TGTGCCAGCAGTGAAGCGTGGGTGAGCTCTGGAAACACCATATATTTT.